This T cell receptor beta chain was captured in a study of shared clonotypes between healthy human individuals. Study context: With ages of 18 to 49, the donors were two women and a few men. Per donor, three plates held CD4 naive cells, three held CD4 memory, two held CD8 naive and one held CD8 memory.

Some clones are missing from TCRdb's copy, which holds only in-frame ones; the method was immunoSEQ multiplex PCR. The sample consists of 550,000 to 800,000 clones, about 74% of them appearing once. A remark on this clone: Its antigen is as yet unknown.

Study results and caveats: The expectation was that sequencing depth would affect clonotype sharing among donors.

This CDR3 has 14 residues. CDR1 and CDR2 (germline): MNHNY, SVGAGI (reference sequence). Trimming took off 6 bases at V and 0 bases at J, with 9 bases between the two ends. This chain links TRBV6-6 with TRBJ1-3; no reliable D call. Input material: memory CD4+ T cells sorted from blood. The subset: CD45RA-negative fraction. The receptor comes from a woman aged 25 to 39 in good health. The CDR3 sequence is CASSDRRSGNTIYF. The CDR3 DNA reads TGTGCCAGCAGCGACCGTCGCTCTGGAAACACCATATATTTT.